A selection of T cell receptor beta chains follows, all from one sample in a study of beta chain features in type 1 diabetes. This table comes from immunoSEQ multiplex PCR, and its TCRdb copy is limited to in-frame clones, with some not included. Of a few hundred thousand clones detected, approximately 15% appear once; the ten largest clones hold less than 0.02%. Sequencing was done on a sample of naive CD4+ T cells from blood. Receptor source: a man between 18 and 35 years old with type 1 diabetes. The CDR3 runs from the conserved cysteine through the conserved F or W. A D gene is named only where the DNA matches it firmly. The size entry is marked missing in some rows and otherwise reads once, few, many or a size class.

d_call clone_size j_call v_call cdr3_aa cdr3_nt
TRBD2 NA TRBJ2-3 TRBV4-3 CASSQDSGETGTDTQYF TGCGCCAGCAGCCAAGATAGCGGGGAGACGGGGACAGATACGCAGTATTTT
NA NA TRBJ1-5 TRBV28 CASSGIQPQHF TGTGCCAGCAGTGGCATTCAGCCCCAGCATTTT
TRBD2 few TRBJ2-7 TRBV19 CASSPTGRAGAAEQYF TGTGCCAGTAGTCCCACAGGTCGAGCGGGAGCGGCCGAGCAGTACTTC
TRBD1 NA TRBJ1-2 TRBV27 CASSPGTEHYGYTF TGTGCCAGCAGCCCAGGGACAGAGCATTATGGCTACACCTTC
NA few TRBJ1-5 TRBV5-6 CASSFRSGISNQPQHF TGTGCCAGCAGCTTCCGGTCCGGGATAAGCAATCAGCCCCAGCATTTT
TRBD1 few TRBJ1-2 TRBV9 CASSVETGALGYGYTF TGTGCCAGCAGCGTAGAAACAGGGGCCCTGGGCTATGGCTACACCTTC
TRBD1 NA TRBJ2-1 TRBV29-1 CSVLGGTGGNEQFF TGCAGCGTCCTTGGCGGGACAGGGGGCAATGAGCAGTTCTTC
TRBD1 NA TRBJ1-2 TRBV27 CASSPRQGTYYGYTF TGTGCCAGCAGTCCCAGACAGGGGACCTACTATGGCTACACCTTC
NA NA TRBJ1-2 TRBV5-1 CASSLLGDIYGYTF TGCGCCAGCAGCTTACTAGGGGACATCTATGGCTACACCTTC
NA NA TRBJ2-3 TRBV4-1 CASSPLPAADTQYF TGCGCCAGCAGCCCCCTCCCGGCGGCAGATACGCAGTATTTT
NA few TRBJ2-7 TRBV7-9 CASSPPEESSYEQYF TGTGCCAGCAGCCCGCCGGAGGAGAGCTCCTACGAGCAGTACTTC
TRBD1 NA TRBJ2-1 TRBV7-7 CASSRTGTGNEQFF TGTGCCAGCAGCCGGACCGGGACAGGGAATGAGCAGTTCTTC
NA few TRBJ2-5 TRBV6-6 CASRALRGQYF TGTGCCAGCAGAGCTCTAAGAGGCCAGTACTTC
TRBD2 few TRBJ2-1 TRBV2 CASKIGEGNEQFF TGTGCCAGCAAGATAGGGGAGGGCAATGAGCAGTTCTTC
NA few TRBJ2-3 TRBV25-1 CASSATDTQYF TGTGCCAGCAGTGCTACAGATACGCAGTATTTT
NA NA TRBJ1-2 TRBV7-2 CASSLLVGQGGYGYTF TGTGCCAGCAGCTTACTGGTCGGGCAGGGAGGCTATGGCTACACCTTC
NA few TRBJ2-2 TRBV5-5 CASSLVAGLRFF TGTGCCAGCAGCTTGGTAGCCGGGTTGCGTTTTTTT
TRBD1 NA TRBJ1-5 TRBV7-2 CASSPGQGSNQPQHF TGTGCCAGCAGCCCGGGACAGGGCAGCAATCAGCCCCAGCATTTT
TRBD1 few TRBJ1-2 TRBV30 CAWSVQGARRYGYTF TGTGCCTGGAGTGTTCAGGGGGCGCGACGGTATGGCTACACCTTC
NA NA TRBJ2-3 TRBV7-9 CASSLDGGADTQYF TGTGCCAGCAGCTTAGACGGAGGGGCAGATACGCAGTATTTT